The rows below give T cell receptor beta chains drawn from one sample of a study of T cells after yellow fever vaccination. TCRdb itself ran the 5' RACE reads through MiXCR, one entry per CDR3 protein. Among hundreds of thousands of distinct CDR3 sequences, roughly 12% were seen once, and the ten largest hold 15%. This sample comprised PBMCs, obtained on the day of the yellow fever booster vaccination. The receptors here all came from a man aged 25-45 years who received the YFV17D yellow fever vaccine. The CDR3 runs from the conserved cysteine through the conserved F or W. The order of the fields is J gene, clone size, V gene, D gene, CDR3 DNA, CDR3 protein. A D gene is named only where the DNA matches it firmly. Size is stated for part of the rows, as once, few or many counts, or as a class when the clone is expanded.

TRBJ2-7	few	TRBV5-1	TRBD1	TGCGCCAGCAGCGAACCGGGACAGGGATTTTTGTACGAGCAGTACTTC	CASSEPGQGFLYEQYF
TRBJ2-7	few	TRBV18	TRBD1	TGTGCCAGCTCAATTCCGGGACAGGGGTACGAGCAGTACTTC	CASSIPGQGYEQYF
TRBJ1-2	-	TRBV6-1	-	TGTGCCAGCAGCCCCGATAAGTCCGGAGTTAACTATGGCTACACCTTC	CASSPDKSGVNYGYTF
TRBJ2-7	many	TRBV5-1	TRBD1	TGCGCCAGCAGCTCCAGGGGGCGTCAGGTCTACGAGCAGTACTTC	CASSSRGRQVYEQYF
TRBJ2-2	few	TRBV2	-	TGTGCCAGCAGTGAAGGCCGTAACACCGGGGAGCTGTTTTTT	CASSEGRNTGELFF
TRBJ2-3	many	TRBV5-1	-	TGCGCCAGCAGCGCCTCGAGGGATACGCAGTATTTT	CASSASRDTQYF
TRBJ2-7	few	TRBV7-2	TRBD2	TGTGCCAGCAGCCGAGCGGGGTCCAGCTCCTACGAGCAGTACTTC	CASSRAGSSSYEQYF
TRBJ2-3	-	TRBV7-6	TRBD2	TGTGCCAGCAGTAAGGGACTAGCGGGAGATATAGATACGCAGTATTTT	CASSKGLAGDIDTQYF
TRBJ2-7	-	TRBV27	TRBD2	TGTGCCAGCAGTTTTAGTCTAGCGGGAGGGTACTCCTACGAGCAGTACTTC	CASSFSLAGGYSYEQYF
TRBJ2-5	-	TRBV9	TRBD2	TGTGCCAGCAGCGAACCAGAGATAGCGGGACTAGAGACCCAGTACTTC	CASSEPEIAGLETQYF
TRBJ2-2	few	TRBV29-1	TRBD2	TGCAGCGTTGACTCAGCGGGAGGGACCGGGGAGCTGTTTTTT	CSVDSAGGTGELFF
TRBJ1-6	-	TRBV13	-	TGTGCCAGCAGCCACCCGGGGACGCCTGGGTCGCATCCCCTCCACTTT	CASSHPGTPGSHPLHF
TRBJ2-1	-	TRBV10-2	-	TGCGCCAGCTCTGGGAGTAACTACAATGAGCAGTTCTTC	CASSGSNYNEQFF
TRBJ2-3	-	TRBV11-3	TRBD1	TGTGCCAGCAGCAATGGACAGGTCGAGGCAGATACGCAGTATTTT	CASSNGQVEADTQYF
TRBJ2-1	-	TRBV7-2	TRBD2	TGTGCCAGCAGCTGGGGTTATAGCGGGGTAGGCGAGCAGTTCTTC	CASSWGYSGVGEQFF